This T cell receptor (beta chain) was recovered during a study of cytomegalovirus exposure and HLA in healthy donors. The V segment lost 3 bases and the J segment 4 bases; nucleotides outside the gene matches: 7. CDR1 and CDR2 from the germline V gene are PRHDT and FYEKMQ (reference sequence). This CDR3 has 18 residues. About this clone: Its target is unknown.

The study ran its PCR with 60 Vbeta and 13 Jbeta primers. The table came from immunoSEQ multiplex PCR; TCRdb's copy has only in-frame clones and leaves some out. The data hold about 110,000 clones, with around four fifths observed a single time. Whole-study results and caveats: When analyzed later, a missense DCLRE1C variant was found to be linked to TCR beta V- and J-gene trimming. Analysis performed later showed TCR beta chains linked to HLA being more clonally expanded than equally common others. The productive fraction for most TCR beta V segments was about 87% or about 30% in an earlier analysis.

The sequence was obtained from a woman aged 50 to 65 in good health and CMV-seropositive. This chain links TRBV13 with TRBJ2-3, with 16 bases matching TRBD2. What was sequenced was PBMCs. DNA of the CDR3: TGTGCCAGCAGCTTGGGTGCCGGGACTAGCGGGGGGGCAGATACGCAGTATTTT. Translated: CASSLGAGTSGGADTQYF.